This T cell receptor beta chain was retrieved from a study of T cells in Graves' hyperthyroidism and ophthalmopathy (dated by TCRdb to between 2019 and 2020). General notes on the study: Peripheral blood samples were taken at initial diagnosis, before any treatment was given. A discovery cohort of about a hundred patients, about 43 with Graves' ophthalmopathy and about 60 with stable Graves' hyperthyroidism, was used to find distinguishing TCR V-J signatures. Whether ophthalmopathy could be predicted prospectively was tested in an independent validation cohort made up of approximately 19 hyperthyroidism patients plus 17 patients who later progressed to ophthalmopathy. For training and testing, the roughly 97 patients in the discovery cohort were randomly divided in a 7:3 ratio. In addition, the study compared T-cell repertoires in thyroid tissue and in blood from roughly six Graves' hyperthyroidism patients. Once sampling was done, hyperthyroidism patients were given methimazole at a starting dose of 30 mg daily, whereas ophthalmopathy patients were given high-dose intravenous methylprednisolone. According to the paper, TCR Vbeta CDR3 sequencing was carried out on 135 peripheral blood samples, which came from approximately 43 ophthalmopathy, around 75 hyperthyroidism and about 17 progressor patients. On the study overall, not on this receptor specifically: Most expanded thyroid clonotypes (frequency above 0.001) were also detected in blood, a finding suggesting that blood repertoires may reflect thyroid immune responses. Sample size was not statistically predetermined, and investigators were not blinded to group allocation. In validation, progression to ophthalmopathy was predicted by the model with about 70% sensitivity and 72.22% specificity, a median of around 5.9 months before onset. A model built on a 13 V-J signature distinguished ophthalmopathy from stable hyperthyroidism, reaching around 88% sensitivity and under 84% specificity in cross-validation and 80%/75% in testing.

This clonotype showed up just a few times. Its specific antigen is unknown. No much larger clonotype is one base removed from it; base qualities were not supplied. The V and J ends are trimmed by 2 bases and 3 bases, leaving 19 bases between them. The CDR3 spans 18 residues, from the cysteine through the phenylalanine. CDR3 DNA is the only sequence kept; it has 54 bases, read in frame from the first base. Looking up the germline V gene (reference sequence) yields CDR1 MNHNY and CDR2 SVGAGI. Stable Graves' hyperthyroidism was defined as no progression to ophthalmopathy during 18 months of follow-up. Hyperthyroidism patients were aged 18 to 65 years and newly diagnosed, with disease duration of less than 2 months. Patients with uncontrolled infections, other autoimmune diseases, pregnancy or lactation were excluded. Diagnoses were established on the basis of clinical symptoms, serum thyroxine and TRAb, thyroid ultrasound, and orbital computed tomography. Ficoll-Paque density gradient centrifugation was used to isolate PBMCs from about 10 ml of fresh peripheral blood. Total RNA was extracted with Trizol reagent, and quality was checked on an Agilent 2100 Bioanalyzer.

TCR beta CDR3 regions were amplified from RNA transcripts. A first-round RT-PCR of the TCR CDR3 used the HTBI primer set with the Qiagen OneStep RT-PCR kit. A second multiplex PCR round built the libraries, followed by size selection and purification. Paired-end sequencing of the libraries was performed with 100 bp reads on an Illumina HiSeq2000. As for how the authors treated the data: SOAPnuke was used to process the raw data, throwing out any read that contained adapters or uncalled bases, had a mean Phred below 15, or lacked an exact constant-primer or identifier match. High-quality paired reads were merged with COPE v1.2.5, and unique nucleotide sequences were defined as clonotypes. Clonotypes were aligned to IMGT TRBV, TRBD and TRBJ reference segments using MiTCR v1.1. Only V-J combinations with frequency above 0.0001, covering 99% to 99.2% of repertoires, were analysed. A TCS score was defined as the ratio of F50 (clonal expansion) to E x V (chaos), with BLOSUM62-based TCRdist applied between CDR3 peptides within each V-J. Welch's t-statistics and random forest reduced some 510 V-J features to 13, which were used in a naive Bayes classifier (R e1071). TCRdb cleaned the public reads at Q25 with fastp, built clones with MiXCR and kept in-frame beta chains. Every distinct CDR3 protein forms one entry, paired with its most common genes and DNA. The V and J calls shown here were made by TCRdb, not taken from the authors' results. Recorded for this sample are roughly 750,000 distinct CDR3 sequences; about a sixth of them occurred a single time. Together, the top ten hold around 8.1% of the sample.

This receptor was obtained from a young man with Graves' hyperthyroidism. The sample consisted of blood. The chain is assembled from TRBV6-6 and TRBJ2-2, and TRBD1 may be the D gene, going by 6 matching bases. The CDR3 amino acid sequence is: CASSYTPLNQGYTGELFF. At the DNA level, the sequence is TGTGCCAGCAGTTACACACCGCTGAACCAGGGGTACACCGGGGAGCTGTTTTTT.